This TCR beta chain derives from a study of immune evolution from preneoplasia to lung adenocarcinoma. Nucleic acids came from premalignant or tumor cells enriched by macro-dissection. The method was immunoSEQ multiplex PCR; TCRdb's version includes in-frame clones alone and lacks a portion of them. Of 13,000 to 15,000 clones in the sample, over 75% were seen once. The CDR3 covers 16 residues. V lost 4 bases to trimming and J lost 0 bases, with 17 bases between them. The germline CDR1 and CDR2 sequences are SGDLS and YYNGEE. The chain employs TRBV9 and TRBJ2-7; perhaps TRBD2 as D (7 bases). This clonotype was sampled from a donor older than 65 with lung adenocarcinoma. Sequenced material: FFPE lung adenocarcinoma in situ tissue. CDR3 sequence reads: CASSPTRGGASYEQYF. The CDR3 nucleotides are TGTGCCAGCAGCCCAACCCGTGGGGGGGCCTCCTACGAGCAGTACTTC.